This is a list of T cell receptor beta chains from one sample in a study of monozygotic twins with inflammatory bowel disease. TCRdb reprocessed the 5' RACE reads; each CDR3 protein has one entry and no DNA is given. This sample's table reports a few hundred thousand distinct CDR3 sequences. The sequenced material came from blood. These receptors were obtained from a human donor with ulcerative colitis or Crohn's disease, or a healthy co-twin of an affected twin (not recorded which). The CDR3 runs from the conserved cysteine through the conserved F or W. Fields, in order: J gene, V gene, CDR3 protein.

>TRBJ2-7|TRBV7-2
CASSLEQGSHEQYF
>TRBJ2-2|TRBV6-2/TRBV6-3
CASTGQANTGELFF
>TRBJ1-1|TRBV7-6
CASSLARAQTEAFF
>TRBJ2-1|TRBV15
CATSRVTQGAGDEQFF
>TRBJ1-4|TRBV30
CAWSVRQVNEKLFF
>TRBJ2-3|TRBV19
CASSISGAGSLTDTQYF
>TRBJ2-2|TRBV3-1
CASSQDSAGLNTGELFF
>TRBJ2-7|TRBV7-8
CASSLVMTGGYEQYF
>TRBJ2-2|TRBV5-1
CASSLVQLNTGELFF
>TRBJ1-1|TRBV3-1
CASSQTGGIGTEAFF
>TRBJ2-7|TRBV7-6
CASSPQTGQKSYEQYF
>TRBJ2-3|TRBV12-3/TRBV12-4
CASSLGGGRGTDTQYF
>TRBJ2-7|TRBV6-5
CASSFGGEEQYF
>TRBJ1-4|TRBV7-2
CASSQKSANEKLFF
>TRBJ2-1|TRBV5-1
CASSVFGGEPQGQFF
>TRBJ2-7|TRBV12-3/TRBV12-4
CASRPGQHSYEQYF
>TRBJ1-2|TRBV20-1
CSARGAYGYTF
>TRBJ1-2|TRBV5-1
CASSLRGQAINYGYTF
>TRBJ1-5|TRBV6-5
CASSYDILQPQHF
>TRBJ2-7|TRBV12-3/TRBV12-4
CASSPAAGLYEQYF
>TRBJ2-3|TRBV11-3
CASSRDSNTQYF
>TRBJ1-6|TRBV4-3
CASSYLGTNSPLHF
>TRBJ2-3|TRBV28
CASSLFAGGGTDTQYF
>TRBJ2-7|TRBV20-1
CSARDLGSAGYEQYF
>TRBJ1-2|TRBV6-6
CASSYGGKNGGYTF
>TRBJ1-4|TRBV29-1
CSVGRRKGEEKLFF
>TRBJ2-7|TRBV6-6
CASSPKLVSYEQYF
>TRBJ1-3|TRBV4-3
CASSQVFSGNTIYF
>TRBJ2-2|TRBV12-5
CASGFQGASGELFF
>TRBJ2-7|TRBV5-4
CASSWAGAPEQYF
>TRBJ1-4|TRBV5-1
CASSPDPTNEKLFF
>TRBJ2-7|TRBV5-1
CASRRDSYDEQYF
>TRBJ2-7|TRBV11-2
CASSLASGGAYEQYF
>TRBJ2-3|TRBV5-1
CASGLLAGGPNTQYF
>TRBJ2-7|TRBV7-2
CASSLVASGLTYEQYF
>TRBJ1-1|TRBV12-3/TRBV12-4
CASSTGVNTEAFF
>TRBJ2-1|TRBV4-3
CASSQDTGPNEQFF
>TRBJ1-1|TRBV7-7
CASSPPGGPSTEAFF
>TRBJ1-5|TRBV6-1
CASQDRERRNQPQHF
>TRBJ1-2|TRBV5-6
CASSSRPGTHYGYTF
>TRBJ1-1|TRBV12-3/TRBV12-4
CASSLKHSNTEAFF
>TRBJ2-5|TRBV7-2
CASSLDIAGGRETQYF
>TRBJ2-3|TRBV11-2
CASSRRPGQGVGSTDTQYF
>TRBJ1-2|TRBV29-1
CSAAGNNYGYTF
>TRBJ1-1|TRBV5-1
CASSLLDRPNTEAFF